These 25 T cell receptor beta chains came from one sample sequenced in a study of blood T cell repertoires in COVID-19. Repertoires were generated with immunoSEQ multiplex PCR, while TCRdb's copy carries only in-frame clones and drops some. Of 90,000 or so clones in the sample, roughly 88% were seen once. Sequencing used peripheral blood. The receptor source for this set is a young man with COVID-19, enrolled during active disease.

The CDR3 DNA reads as TGTGCCAGCAGCTTCGGGGGAGACACCGGGGAGCTGTTTTTT. It yields the protein CASSFGGDTGELFF. The chain couples TRBV7-9 to TRBJ2-2, with a weak D call TRBD2 (6 bases). Germline values: CDR1 SEHNR, CDR2 FQNEAQ (reference sequence). V was trimmed by 3 bases and J by 3 bases, leaving 8 bases between them. There are 14 residues in the CDR3. Complete variable domain (other parts from reference TRBV7-9 and TRBJ2-2): DTGVSQNPRHKITKRGQNVTFRCDPISEHNRLYWYRQTLGQGPEFLTYFQNEAQLEKSRLLSDRFSAERPKGSFSTLEIQRTEQGDSAMYLCASSFGGDTGELFFGEGSRLTVL.

V is TRBV2 and J is TRBJ2-2; 7 positions match TRBD1. This CDR3 has 15 amino acids. Germline V gene data show CDR1 as SNHLY and CDR2 as FYNNEI. The V gene end was trimmed by 4 bases and the J gene end by 5 bases; junction bases not matched to a gene: 7. The CDR3 DNA is TGTGCCAGCAGTGTTCGGACAGGAGGAACCGGGGAGCTGTTTTTT. The encoded protein is CASSVRTGGTGELFF.

The V gene is TRBV7-9, the J gene TRBJ2-2, with 12 bases lining up with TRBD2. There are 15 residues in the CDR3. CDR1 SEHNR and CDR2 FQNEAQ come from the germline V gene (reference sequence). V gave up 4 bases and J gave up 7 bases; unmatched junction bases: 4. The CDR3 coding sequence is TGTGCCAGCAGCTGGACTAGCGGGGCCGACGGGGAGCTGTTTTTT. Translating it yields CASSWTSGADGELFF.

The CDR3 nucleotides are TGCGCCAGCAGCTCGGGACAGGAGAAAGAGACCCAGTACTTC. Translation: CASSSGQEKETQYF. This chain links TRBV5-1 with TRBJ2-5; TRBD1 matches at 8 bases. CDR3 length: 14 amino acids. Germline V gene data show CDR1 as SGHRS and CDR2 as YFSETQ. V lost 3 bases, J lost 3 bases, and 4 bases stayed unmatched.

This rearrangement joins TRBV27 to TRBJ1-2; TRBD1 is a possible D gene (6 bases). In germline, CDR1 is MNHEY, CDR2 SMNVEV (reference sequence). This CDR3 comprises 15 residues. V was pared by 6 bases and J by 7 bases, with 21 bases between. CDR3 in amino acids: CASRDNRAPASGYTF. DNA of the CDR3: TGTGCCAGCAGGGACAACAGGGCGCCGGCGAGTGGCTACACCTTC.

CDR3 amino acids: CASSPDRVYGYTF. The CDR3 DNA reads as TGTGCCAGCAGCCCCGACAGAGTCTATGGCTACACCTTC. This chain links TRBV12-3 or TRBV12-4 with TRBJ1-2, with D maybe TRBD1 (5 bases). The V end lost 6 bases, the J end lost 4 bases, and 12 bases lay between the germline ends. The CDR3 consists of 13 residues.

This chain links TRBV28 with TRBJ2-1, with no clear D. The ends were cut back, 1 base at V and 0 bases at J, with 10 bases in the middle. Germline V gives CDR1 MDHEN, CDR2 SYDVKM. The CDR3 sequence is 16 residues long. Written as DNA, the CDR3 is TGTGCCAGCAGTTTATATGCTCACAGCTCCTACAATGAGCAGTTCTTC. Amino acids: CASSLYAHSSYNEQFF.

The rearrangement joins TRBV6-1 to TRBJ1-5; weak D call: TRBD1 (6 bases). There are 14 residues in the CDR3. Trimming took 1 base from V and 6 from J, leaving 10 bases between them. CDR1 is MNHNS, CDR2 SASEGT, per germline. The CDR3 loop reads CASSEDRVVQPQHF. The CDR3 DNA reads TGTGCCAGCAGTGAAGACAGGGTTGTTCAGCCCCAGCATTTT.

The chain employs TRBV7-2 and TRBJ1-3; maybe TRBD1 (6 bases). Trimming removed 3 bases from V and 2 bases from J, with 8 bases in between. The CDR3 length is 14 residues. Germline-derived CDR1 and CDR2 are SGHTA and FQGNSA. CDR3: CASSFEGAGNTIYF. CDR3 nucleotides: TGTGCCAGCAGCTTTGAGGGGGCTGGAAACACCATATATTTT.

This chain connects TRBV30 to TRBJ1-3; D uncertain. Trimming pared 1 base from V and 8 bases from J, leaving 15 bases between. Germline V gives CDR1 GTSNPN, CDR2 SVGIG (reference sequence). This CDR3 is built from 14 residues. The CDR3 DNA reads as TGTGCCTGGAGTGGTGACACTAGAGGAGACACCATATATTTT. The encoded protein is CAWSGDTRGDTIYF.

The chain combines TRBV3-1 (or the pseudogene TRBV3-2) with TRBJ2-1; D gene ambiguous. The germline gives CDR1 LGHDT, CDR2 YNNKEL (reference sequence). The length of the CDR3 is 15 residues. V lost 1 base and J 4 bases, leaving 11 bases between the germline ends. The CDR3 loop is CASSQVRLGYNEQFF. The DNA of the CDR3 is TGTGCCAGCAGCCAAGTCAGGCTTGGGTACAATGAGCAGTTCTTC.

V is TRBV11-3 and J is TRBJ2-2; tentative D call: TRBD1 (6 bases). The V end lost 4 bases, the J end lost 5 bases, and 11 bases lay between the germline ends. From germline, CDR1 is SGHNT and CDR2 YENEEA. The CDR3 loop spans 14 amino acids. CDR3 sequence (DNA): TGTGCCAGCAGCTCACAGGGTGAGACCGGGGAGCTGTTTTTT. Protein sequence: CASSSQGETGELFF.

This chain joins TRBV12-3 or TRBV12-4 and TRBJ2-7; D remains unclear. The V gene lost 3 bases and the J gene lost 5 bases, with 8 bases spanning the gap. CDR3 size: 12 residues. The DNA of the CDR3 is TGTGCCAGCAGTTTTTCTAGGAACGAGCAGTACTTC. Amino acid sequence: CASSFSRNEQYF.

DNA of the CDR3: TGTGCCAGCAGTGAAGCAAGGGGTAGCCCCCAGCATTTT. Translation gives CASSEARGSPQHF. The V and J genes are TRBV6-1 and TRBJ1-5, with D tentatively TRBD1 (5 bases). This CDR3 is built from 13 residues. CDR1 and CDR2 (germline): MNHNS, SASEGT. The germline V and J ends were trimmed by 0 bases and 10 bases, with 10 bases remaining between them.

The chain carries TRBV5-4 and TRBJ2-7; 10 positions match TRBD1. The CDR3 consists of 19 residues. Germline-derived CDR1 and CDR2 are SGHNT and YYREEE (reference sequence). The J segment lost 3 bases and the V segment lost 1 base, leaving 16 bases of the junction unmatched. The CDR3 spells CASSLSGTGVPHRVYEQYF. DNA for the CDR3: TGTGCCAGCAGCTTGTCGGGGACAGGGGTCCCCCACAGGGTCTACGAGCAGTACTTC.

The chain joins TRBV19 to TRBJ1-1; 9 bases are shared with TRBD1. The CDR3 covers 17 residues. Germline V gives CDR1 LNHDA, CDR2 SQIVND (reference sequence). Trimming at V came to 0 bases and at J to 1 base, leaving 6 bases not matched to a gene. The CDR3 here is CASSIEGQGGTNTEAFF. The CDR3 region has the DNA TGTGCCAGTAGTATAGAGGGACAGGGTGGGACGAACACTGAAGCTTTCTTT.

This rearrangement joins TRBV5-1 to TRBJ1-6, with D perhaps TRBD1 (6 bases). Trimming stripped 2 bases from V and 8 bases from J, with 14 bases between. The germline CDR1 and CDR2 sequences are SGHRS and YFSETQ. This CDR3 contains 15 residues. DNA of the CDR3: TGCGCCAGCAGCTTTTCCAGACAGGAGGATTCACCCCTCCACTTT. Its protein is CASSFSRQEDSPLHF. Supplemented by reference TRBV5-1 and TRBJ1-6, the full variable domain reads KAGVTQTPRYLIKTRGQQVTLSCSPISGHRSVSWYQQTPGQGLQFLFEYFSETQRNKGNFPGRFSGRQFSNSRSEMNVSTLELGDSALYLCASSFSRQEDSPLHFGNGTRLTVT.

This clone appeared once. The genes are TRBV10-1 and TRBJ2-3, with 11 bases that match TRBD2. The ends lost 5 bases at V and 2 bases at J; junction bases unmatched: 9. This CDR3 region has 17 residues. The germline gives CDR1 WNHNN, CDR2 SYGVQD (reference sequence). The CDR3 region is CASSRGGLAEYTDTQYF. The DNA of the CDR3 is TGCGCCAGCAGTCGTGGGGGACTAGCGGAATACACAGATACGCAGTATTTT.

The chain couples TRBV12-3 or TRBV12-4 to TRBJ1-1, with D tentatively TRBD1 (6 bases). Trimming took off 6 bases at V and 2 bases at J, with 10 bases between the two ends. The CDR3 runs 13 residues. This chain's CDR3 is CASSRQVNTEAFF. Written as DNA, the CDR3 is TGTGCCAGCAGCCGACAGGTCAACACTGAAGCTTTCTTT.

The chain joins TRBV7-2 to TRBJ1-5; tentatively, D is TRBD1 (5 bases). V was cut by 5 bases and J by 5 bases, with 16 bases left in between. This CDR3 spans 15 amino acids. CDR1 is SGHTA, CDR2 FQGNSA, per germline. In nucleotides, the CDR3 is TGTGCCAGCAGCCTAACCGGGACTGATTATCAGCCCCAGCATTTT. It encodes CASSLTGTDYQPQHF.

This clone was detected only once. The chain has TRBV2 and TRBJ2-7, with 8 nucleotides matching TRBD2. This CDR3 is built from 11 residues. Germline CDR1 is SNHLY and CDR2 is FYNNEI. V shed 6 bases and J 11 bases; nucleotides not matched to a gene: 6. The CDR3 sequence: CASRVSGGEYF. CDR3 in DNA: TGTGCCAGCAGAGTCTCGGGGGGGGAGTACTTC.

The chain joins TRBV7-7 to TRBJ2-1; a possible D gene is TRBD1 (5 bases). V was pared by 5 bases and J by 13 bases, with 33 bases between. This CDR3 region has 18 residues. Germline lookup yields CDR1 SSHAT and CDR2 FNYEAQ (reference sequence). The DNA for the CDR3 is TGTGCCAGCAGCCCTTCAACGGCCAGGGATGAAAGGTTGAGTCTACAGTTCTTC. This encodes CASSPSTARDERLSLQFF.

The rearrangement links TRBV24-1 to TRBJ1-4; a weak D match, TRBD1 (5 bases). This CDR3 is built from 13 residues. V shed 9 bases and J shed 4 bases, with 11 bases lying between them. Germline V lookup: CDR1 KGHDR, CDR2 SFDVKD. Here the CDR3 reads CATGDSDNEKLFF. DNA of the CDR3: TGTGCCACCGGGGACTCTGATAATGAAAAACTGTTTTTT.

The chain employs TRBV4-3 and TRBJ2-7; 7 nucleotides align to TRBD1. The CDR3 has 16 residues. Germline-derived CDR1 and CDR2 are LGHNA and YSLEER. Trimming took 0 bases from V and 1 from J; bases not matched to a gene: 6. This CDR3 reads CASSQDLGGLSYEQYF. Written as DNA, the CDR3 is TGCGCCAGCAGCCAAGATTTAGGGGGCCTTTCCTACGAGCAGTACTTC.

The chain joins TRBV19 to TRBJ1-5; TRBD1 is a possible D gene (5 bases). The germline V gene encodes CDR1 LNHDA and CDR2 SQIVND (reference sequence). The CDR3 has 14 residues. Between the trimmed V and J ends, which lost 3 bases and 5 bases, there was a span of 11 bases. The CDR3 DNA follows: TGTGCCAGTAGTATTTTGCAGGGCCATCAGCCCCAGCATTTT. Translating gives CASSILQGHQPQHF.